This TCR beta chain comes out of a study of T cells expressing NK-cell markers. Across the study: Seropositivity for HCMV was found in seven of the eight sequenced donors, with one seronegative.

From the 5' RACE reads, TCRdb lists one entry per CDR3 protein and no DNA. Reported are about 550,000 distinct CDR3 sequences; the ten largest clones contain roughly 3.6%. This CDR3 spans 16 amino acids. The clonotype was recovered from a man aged 18 to 30 in good health. The sample taken for sequencing was blood T cells: a sorted CD56 or NKG2C T cell subset, CD4+ or CD8+ T cells, or bulk PBMC T cells (not recorded which). This rearrangement joins TRBV12-3 or TRBV12-4 to TRBJ2-1; the D gene TCRdb calls, TRBD2, cannot be checked with no DNA. The CDR3 sequence is CASSSTGLVSENEQFF.